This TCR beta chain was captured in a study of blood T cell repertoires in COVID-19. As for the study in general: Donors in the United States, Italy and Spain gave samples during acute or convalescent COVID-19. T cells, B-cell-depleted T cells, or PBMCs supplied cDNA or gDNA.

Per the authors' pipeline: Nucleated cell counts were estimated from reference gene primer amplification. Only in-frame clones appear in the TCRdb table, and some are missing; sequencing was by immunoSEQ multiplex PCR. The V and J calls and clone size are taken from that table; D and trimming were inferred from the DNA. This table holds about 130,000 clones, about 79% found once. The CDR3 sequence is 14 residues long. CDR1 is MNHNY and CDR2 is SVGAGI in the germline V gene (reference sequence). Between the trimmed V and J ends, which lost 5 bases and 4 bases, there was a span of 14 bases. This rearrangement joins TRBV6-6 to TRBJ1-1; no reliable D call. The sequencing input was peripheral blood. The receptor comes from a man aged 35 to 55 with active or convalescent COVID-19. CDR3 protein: CASSLDWWRTEAFF. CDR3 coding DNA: TGTGCCAGCAGTCTTGACTGGTGGCGCACTGAAGCTTTCTTT.